This T cell receptor (beta chain) came from a study of blood T cell repertoires in COVID-19. Study-wide context: From the United States, Italy and Spain came samples of acute and convalescent COVID-19. The analysed material was cDNA or gDNA that came from T cells, B-cell-depleted T cells, or PBMCs.

Germline lookup yields CDR1 SEHNR and CDR2 FQNEAQ (reference sequence). J was trimmed by 1 base and V by 5 bases; bases with no gene match: 9. The CDR3 sequence is 17 residues long. Per the study methods: Amplifying reference gene primers gave estimates of nucleated cell counts. Sequenced by immunoSEQ multiplex PCR; TCRdb stores in-frame clones only, minus some. V and J calls and clone size follow that table, whereas D and trimming were derived from the DNA. This repertoire shows fewer than 70,000 clones, around 80% found once; its top ten account for about 12%. The gene calls are TRBV7-9 and TRBJ2-7, with 12 bases aligning to TRBD2. Material for sequencing was peripheral blood. The sequence derives from a human donor in a cohort sampled during active COVID-19. CDR3 nucleotide sequence: TGTGCCAGCAGCCGCGACCTAACTAGCGGGGGGTCCTACGAGCAGTACTTC. It specifies CASSRDLTSGGSYEQYF.